These 5 T cell receptor beta chains came from one sample sequenced in a study of blood T cells in healthy people across ages. A J-beta primer mix and a sample-barcoded 5' primer were used in a second PCR of about 6 to 12 cycles. TCRdb fed the 5' RACE reads into MiXCR, producing one record per CDR3 protein. The sample carries hundreds of thousands of distinct CDR3 sequences, roughly a quarter recorded once. This sample also appeared in a second study, on T cells of mothers and their children.

Sample: blood. These receptor sequences come from a boy aged 2-15 years in good health.

V is TRBV19 and J is TRBJ1-6, with 10 positions matching TRBD1. Germline CDR1 and CDR2: LNHDA and SQIVND (reference sequence). The trim removed 4 bases at V and 1 base at J, leaving 7 bases unmatched. The length of the CDR3 is 18 residues. The CDR3: CASSKRTGGSSYNSPLHF. The CDR3 nucleotides read TGTGCCAGTAGTAAACGGACAGGGGGATCATCCTATAATTCACCCCTCCACTTT.

This rearrangement joins TRBV6-2 or TRBV6-3 to TRBJ1-2, with 7 nucleotides matching TRBD1. V lost 8 bases, J lost 5 bases, and 8 bases stayed unmatched. From germline, CDR1 is MNHEY and CDR2 SVGEGT. The CDR3 sequence is 13 residues long. CDR3 DNA sequence: TGTGCCAGCCTGGACAGGAAGGGGTATGGCTACACCTTC. It specifies CASLDRKGYGYTF.

This chain links TRBV15 with TRBJ2-5, with D perhaps matching TRBD1 (6 bases). The germline V and J ends were trimmed by 0 bases and 4 bases, with 12 bases remaining between them. CDR3 size: 15 residues. Per germline, CDR1 LNHNV and CDR2 YYDKDF (reference sequence). The CDR3 DNA reads as TGTGCCACCAGCAGAGAACCAGGGGTCGGAGAGACCCAGTACTTC. Its protein product is CATSREPGVGETQYF.

The chain employs TRBV12-3 or TRBV12-4 and TRBJ1-2; D gene unclear. There are 12 residues in the CDR3. V lost 7 bases and J 2 bases, leaving 8 bases between the germline ends. CDR3: CASTQENYGYTF. CDR3 DNA sequence: TGTGCCAGCACCCAAGAGAACTATGGCTACACCTTC.

The rearrangement uses TRBV2 and TRBJ2-2; weak D call: TRBD1 (6 bases). Trimming cost V 6 bases and J 5 bases, with 13 bases left between them. The CDR3 is 14 amino acids. The germline CDR1 and CDR2 sequences are SNHLY and FYNNEI. In DNA, the CDR3 is TGTGCCAGCAGGGACAGACGCTCAACCGGGGAGCTGTTTTTT. Its translation is CASRDRRSTGELFF.